Below are 9 T cell receptor beta chains sequenced from a single sample in a study of blood T cells in healthy people across ages (dated by TCRdb to between 2014 and 2017). Libraries were prepared through 5' RACE. Sequencing relied on an Illumina HiSeq 2500. A second PCR of about 7 to 12 cycles was run with a J-beta primer mix and a sample-barcoded 5' primer. Through fastp at Q25 and MiXCR, TCRdb rebuilt clones from the public reads, retaining in-frame beta chains. Identical CDR3 protein sequences are pooled into one entry, listed with their most common genes and DNA. Across this sample there are about 1.1 million distinct CDR3 sequences, with under 40% seen only once. The ten most abundant clones make up about an eighth of the sample. Material: blood. The receptors come from a man between 18 and 29 years old in good health.

The V call is TRBV9, the J call TRBJ2-4; D possibly corresponds to TRBD2 (8 bases). Per the germline V gene, CDR1 is SGDLS and CDR2 is YYNGEE. The V end was cut by 4 bases, the J end by 7 bases, with 18 bases between. The CDR3 is made up of 15 amino acids. DNA of the CDR3: TGTGCCAGCAGCCCGTCCGGGGGGGGACAGAACATTCAGTACTTC. It yields the protein CASSPSGGGQNIQYF.

There are a few counts of this clonotype. The CDR3 loop reads CASSPPDRVWTGELFF. The CDR3 nucleotides read TGTGCCAGCAGTCCCCCGGACAGGGTATGGACCGGGGAGCTGTTTTTT. The V gene is TRBV27, the J gene TRBJ2-2, with TRBD1 identical over 8 bases. This CDR3 is 16 amino acids long. Per germline, CDR1 MNHEY and CDR2 SMNVEV (reference sequence). V was clipped by 5 bases and J by 5 bases; unmatched bases: 10.

V and J are TRBV7-2 and TRBJ1-5; D is unresolved. Germline-derived CDR1 and CDR2 are SGHTA and FQGNSA. Between the trimmed V and J ends, which lost 4 bases and 6 bases, there was a span of 13 bases. The CDR3 consists of 14 residues. Here the CDR3 reads CASSSPDGSQPQHF. CDR3 sequence (DNA): TGTGCCAGCAGCTCGCCCGACGGGAGTCAGCCCCAGCATTTT.

This rearrangement joins TRBV12-3 or TRBV12-4 to TRBJ1-1; D remains ambiguous. With 1 base removed from V and 3 bases from J, the gap between germline ends came to 6 bases. The CDR3 contains 13 residues. CDR3 DNA sequence: TGTGCCAGCAGTTTAGGGGATGACACTGAAGCTTTCTTT. Amino acid sequence: CASSLGDDTEAFF.

This clonotype occurred many times. The genes are TRBV27 and TRBJ1-2, with TRBD1 as a possible D gene (5 bases). Germline V gene sequence: CDR1 MNHEY, CDR2 SMNVEV (reference sequence). The CDR3 consists of 14 residues. V dropped 6 bases and J dropped 4 bases, with 15 bases sitting between them. The CDR3 protein is CASRPPGGAYGYTF. In nucleotides, the CDR3 is TGTGCCAGCAGACCCCCAGGAGGGGCCTATGGCTACACCTTC.

The sample holds a few counts of this clonotype. At one end the junction does not follow the germline gene, possibly because of a read error. The chain uses TRBV9 and TRBJ1-2, with no clear D. The CDR3 covers 15 residues. The germline V gene has CDR1 SGDLS and CDR2 YYNGEE. The CDR3 DNA sequence: TGTGCCAGCAACGTAGAGGTAGGCGGCAAGCGGGGCTACACCTTC. Residues: CASNVEVGGKRGYTF.

V usage is TRBV20-1 and J usage is TRBJ2-3; D possibly corresponds to TRBD2 (6 bases). From germline, CDR1 is DFQATT and CDR2 SNEGSKA (reference sequence). This CDR3 has 15 residues. V shed 1 base and J shed 6 bases, with 17 bases lying between them. The CDR3 DNA reads as TGCAGTGCTAGAGGGACTACCCGTCTTGGGGATACGCAGTATTTT. Amino acid sequence: CSARGTTRLGDTQYF.

The chain has TRBV27 and TRBJ1-6; weak D call: TRBD1 (5 bases). CDR1 is MNHEY, CDR2 SMNVEV, per germline (reference sequence). Trimming cost V 7 bases and J 7 bases, with 17 bases left between them. This CDR3 has 15 residues. The DNA for the CDR3 is TGTGCCAGCACCGCTAGGGACCACCCAAATTCACCCCTCCACTTT. This translates into CASTARDHPNSPLHF.

This clonotype has at least ten counts. The chain recombines TRBV15 with TRBJ2-3, with D uncertain. There are 15 residues in the CDR3. Germline CDR1 LNHNV, CDR2 YYDKDF (reference sequence). V lost 1 base and J lost 2, with 10 bases in between. CDR3 in amino acids: CATSRVNEFTDTQYF. Here the CDR3 DNA reads TGTGCCACCAGCAGAGTGAACGAGTTCACAGATACGCAGTATTTT.